This T cell receptor (beta chain) was sequenced for a study of OX40 agonist ivuxolimab in advanced cancers. Overall study: Partial responses were achieved by three patients, of whom one had hepatocellular carcinoma and two had cutaneous melanoma.

Data came from immunoSEQ multiplex PCR; TCRdb stores just in-frame clones and leaves some out. The sample records some 43,000 clones, approximately 88% being singletons. In the case of this clone: The antigen is unknown.

Study-wide results and limits: Partial responders treated at 0.1-3.0 mg/kg exhibited clonal expansion among the lowest measured.

Germline CDR1 and CDR2: MNHEY and SVGAGI. V dropped 5 bases and J dropped 3 bases, with 8 bases sitting between them. The CDR3 is 12 residues long. The chain links TRBV6-5 to TRBJ2-7; D is ambiguous. The input for sequencing was CD4+ or CD8+ T cells sorted from blood, taken in a trial of the OX40 agonist ivuxolimab. This clonotype was obtained from an adult with an advanced solid tumor such as melanoma, head and neck, liver or kidney cancer. The CDR3, as DNA: TGTGCCAGCAGTAATTTCGGCTACGAGCAGTACTTC. Translated, it gives CASSNFGYEQYF.